Listed below are T cell receptor beta chains from one sample, sequenced in a study of T cells in Graves' hyperthyroidism and ophthalmopathy. TCRdb independently ran MiXCR on the multiplex PCR reads; one entry per CDR3 protein. The sample carries approximately 590,000 distinct CDR3 sequences, approximately 14% recorded once. Sequenced material: blood. These TCRs come from a woman in her 30s with Graves' hyperthyroidism. CDR3s include the opening cysteine and the closing phenylalanine or tryptophan. D genes are given only for firm matches. Some rows mark clone size as missing; the rest say once, few, many or name a class of expanded clone.

CDR3 length: 12; D gene: NA; clone size: few; V gene: TRBV29-1; J gene: TRBJ1-2; CDR3 DNA: TGCAGCGTCCAACCACCCCAGGGCAGGCACACCTTC; CDR3 protein: CSVQPPQGRHTF
CDR3 length: 15; D gene: NA; clone size: many; V gene: TRBV30; J gene: TRBJ1-5; CDR3 DNA: TGTGCCTGGAGTCGACTGGACGGCGTCAATCAGCCCCAGCATTTT; CDR3 protein: CAWSRLDGVNQPQHF
CDR3 length: 14; D gene: TRBD2; clone size: few; V gene: TRBV29-1; J gene: TRBJ2-3; CDR3 DNA: TGCAGCGTTACTTTACTAGCGGAAGCAGATACGCAGTATTTT; CDR3 protein: CSVTLLAEADTQYF
CDR3 length: 14; D gene: NA; clone size: many; V gene: TRBV3-1; J gene: TRBJ1-1; CDR3 DNA: TGTGCCAGCAGCCAAGCTTACCAGAACACTGAAGCTTTCTTT; CDR3 protein: CASSQAYQNTEAFF
CDR3 length: 14; D gene: NA; clone size: many; V gene: TRBV7-2; J gene: TRBJ2-6; CDR3 DNA: TGTGCCAGCAGCTTGGGGTCCGGGGCCAACGCCCTGACTTTC; CDR3 protein: CASSLGSGANALTF
CDR3 length: 14; D gene: NA; clone size: NA; V gene: TRBV24-1; J gene: TRBJ2-1; CDR3 DNA: TGTGCCACCAGCTCGGGAGTTGGGTACAATGAGCAGTTCTTC; CDR3 protein: CATSSGVGYNEQFF
CDR3 length: 18; D gene: TRBD2; clone size: few; V gene: TRBV3-1; J gene: TRBJ2-2; CDR3 DNA: TGTGCCAGCAGCCAAGTTTTACTAGCGGAGCCGAACACCGGGGAGCTGTTTTTT; CDR3 protein: CASSQVLLAEPNTGELFF
CDR3 length: 15; D gene: NA; clone size: NA; V gene: TRBV19; J gene: TRBJ2-7; CDR3 DNA: TGTGCCAGTAGTATCCCCGAGGGGCAGGGGAAGGAGCAGTACTTC; CDR3 protein: CASSIPEGQGKEQYF
CDR3 length: 16; D gene: TRBD1; clone size: NA; V gene: TRBV20-1; J gene: TRBJ1-6; CDR3 DNA: TGCAGTGCTAGTTCCGACAGGGGGCCGTATAATTCACCCCCCCACTTT; CDR3 protein: CSASSDRGPYNSPPHF
CDR3 length: 15; D gene: TRBD2; clone size: many; V gene: TRBV5-1; J gene: TRBJ2-2; CDR3 DNA: TGCGCCAGCAGCTCGGGACTAGCGAACACCGGGGAGCTGTTTTTT; CDR3 protein: CASSSGLANTGELFF
CDR3 length: 16; D gene: TRBD1; clone size: many; V gene: TRBV18; J gene: TRBJ1-1; CDR3 DNA: TGTGCCAGCTCACCTATGGGACAGACCCTGAACACTGAAGCTTTCTTT; CDR3 protein: CASSPMGQTLNTEAFF
CDR3 length: 15; D gene: NA; clone size: many; V gene: TRBV11-2; J gene: TRBJ1-5; CDR3 DNA: TGTGCCAGCAGCTTAGGAGTGGATAGCAATCAGCCCCAGCATTTT; CDR3 protein: CASSLGVDSNQPQHF
CDR3 length: 14; D gene: NA; clone size: few; V gene: TRBV20-1; J gene: TRBJ2-6; CDR3 DNA: TGCAGTGCTGAGTCGAGCTCTGGGGCCAACGTCCTGACTTTC; CDR3 protein: CSAESSSGANVLTF
CDR3 length: 18; D gene: NA; clone size: few; V gene: TRBV12-3/TRBV12-4; J gene: TRBJ2-2; CDR3 DNA: TGTGCCAGCAGTCTCAGAGGACAGTCTTCCGCGAACACCGGGGAGCTGTTTTTT; CDR3 protein: CASSLRGQSSANTGELFF
CDR3 length: 17; D gene: TRBD2; clone size: many; V gene: TRBV28; J gene: TRBJ2-1; CDR3 DNA: TGTGCCAGCAGTCCCATCCATAGCGGGAGCGCCAACAATGAGCAGTTCTTC; CDR3 protein: CASSPIHSGSANNEQFF
CDR3 length: 15; D gene: TRBD1; clone size: NA; V gene: TRBV30; J gene: TRBJ1-2; CDR3 DNA: TGTGCCTGGAATCGCCCCCGGACAGGGGCCTATGGCTACACCTTC; CDR3 protein: CAWNRPRTGAYGYTF
CDR3 length: 14; D gene: NA; clone size: NA; V gene: TRBV28; J gene: TRBJ1-4; CDR3 DNA: TGTGCCAGCAGTTTCCAGGGAATCGATGAAAAACTGTTTTTT; CDR3 protein: CASSFQGIDEKLFF
CDR3 length: 15; D gene: NA; clone size: NA; V gene: TRBV10-3; J gene: TRBJ2-6; CDR3 DNA: TGTGCCATCGGGTCGGCGATGGCTGGGGCCAACGTCCTGACTTTC; CDR3 protein: CAIGSAMAGANVLTF
CDR3 length: 14; D gene: NA; clone size: NA; V gene: TRBV30; J gene: TRBJ1-6; CDR3 DNA: TGTGCCTGGAGTGTAGGACGGTATAATTCACCCCTCCACTTT; CDR3 protein: CAWSVGRYNSPLHF
CDR3 length: 15; D gene: NA; clone size: many; V gene: TRBV29-1; J gene: TRBJ2-5; CDR3 DNA: TGCAGCGTTGAAGCGGCCCGGCAGTACCAAGAGACCCAGTACTTC; CDR3 protein: CSVEAARQYQETQYF
CDR3 length: 14; D gene: TRBD1; clone size: many; V gene: TRBV3-1; J gene: TRBJ1-2; CDR3 DNA: TGTGCCAGCAGCCAGGACAGGGGGCAGGGTGGCTACACCTTC; CDR3 protein: CASSQDRGQGGYTF
CDR3 length: 14; D gene: TRBD2; clone size: many; V gene: TRBV6-2/TRBV6-3; J gene: TRBJ2-1; CDR3 DNA: TGTGCCAGCAGTTCGACTAGCGGGAGTGGTGAGCAGTTCTTC; CDR3 protein: CASSSTSGSGEQFF
CDR3 length: 15; D gene: TRBD2; clone size: many; V gene: TRBV2; J gene: TRBJ2-2; CDR3 DNA: TGTGCCAGCAGAGGGACTAGCGGGAACACCGGGGAGCTGTTTTTT; CDR3 protein: CASRGTSGNTGELFF
CDR3 length: 20; D gene: TRBD2; clone size: NA; V gene: TRBV9; J gene: TRBJ2-1; CDR3 DNA: TGTGCCAGCAGCGTAGAGCCCGGGGTTAGTAGCGGGAGGGCCCTCAATGAGCAGTTCTTC; CDR3 protein: CASSVEPGVSSGRALNEQFF
CDR3 length: 15; D gene: TRBD2; clone size: NA; V gene: TRBV13; J gene: TRBJ2-7; CDR3 DNA: TGTGCCAGCAGCCCAGTGGGGGAGGGGTCCTACGAGCAGTACTTC; CDR3 protein: CASSPVGEGSYEQYF
CDR3 length: 15; D gene: TRBD2; clone size: many; V gene: TRBV3-1; J gene: TRBJ2-1; CDR3 DNA: TGTGCCAGCAGCACCCTCCCGGGAGGGAATAATGAGCAGTTCTTC; CDR3 protein: CASSTLPGGNNEQFF
CDR3 length: 16; D gene: NA; clone size: many; V gene: TRBV4-3; J gene: TRBJ1-2; CDR3 DNA: TGCGCCAGCAGCCAAGATTGGCGACAGACATTCTATGGCTACACCTTC; CDR3 protein: CASSQDWRQTFYGYTF
CDR3 length: 15; D gene: NA; clone size: few; V gene: TRBV9; J gene: TRBJ2-1; CDR3 DNA: TGTGCCAGCAGCGTAGAGAACGGGGCCTACAATGAGCAGTTCTTC; CDR3 protein: CASSVENGAYNEQFF
CDR3 length: 15; D gene: NA; clone size: many; V gene: TRBV20-1; J gene: TRBJ2-5; CDR3 DNA: TGCAGTGCTAGAGATTCCTCTTGGTACCAAGAGACCCAGTACTTC; CDR3 protein: CSARDSSWYQETQYF
CDR3 length: 12; D gene: TRBD1; clone size: NA; V gene: TRBV27; J gene: TRBJ1-2; CDR3 DNA: TGTGCCGCCGGGACAGGGCCCTATGGCTACACCTTC; CDR3 protein: CAAGTGPYGYTF
CDR3 length: 14; D gene: TRBD2; clone size: many; V gene: TRBV7-2; J gene: TRBJ2-3; CDR3 DNA: TGTGCCAGCAGGAGGACTAGCGGACGGGATACGCAGTATTTT; CDR3 protein: CASRRTSGRDTQYF
CDR3 length: 19; D gene: TRBD1; clone size: few; V gene: TRBV6-5; J gene: TRBJ1-2; CDR3 DNA: TGTGCCAGCAGTTACTTGAGAGCAGAGCAGGGGGCTCGGTACTATGGCTACACCTTC; CDR3 protein: CASSYLRAEQGARYYGYTF
CDR3 length: 17; D gene: NA; clone size: few; V gene: TRBV5-6; J gene: TRBJ1-2; CDR3 DNA: TGTGCCAGCAGCCCAAACTATGGCCCCGCAGGGTCAGCTGGCTACACCTTC; CDR3 protein: CASSPNYGPAGSAGYTF
CDR3 length: 15; D gene: TRBD2; clone size: NA; V gene: TRBV20-1; J gene: TRBJ2-2; CDR3 DNA: TGCAGTGCCCCTGGACTAGCCGGAGACACCGGGGAGCTGTTTTTT; CDR3 protein: CSAPGLAGDTGELFF
CDR3 length: 16; D gene: TRBD2; clone size: many; V gene: TRBV5-6; J gene: TRBJ2-1; CDR3 DNA: TGTGCCAGCAGCTTGGGACCGGGACTAGGAGTAGGGGAGCAGTTCTTC; CDR3 protein: CASSLGPGLGVGEQFF
CDR3 length: 14; D gene: NA; clone size: few; V gene: TRBV20-1; J gene: TRBJ1-1; CDR3 DNA: TGCAGTGCTAGACCCGGGGGGGGGGACACTGAAGCTTTCTTT; CDR3 protein: CSARPGGGDTEAFF
CDR3 length: 14; D gene: NA; clone size: many; V gene: TRBV9; J gene: TRBJ1-2; CDR3 DNA: TGTGCCAGCAGCGTAGGTCGTGCCGGCTATGGCTACACCTTC; CDR3 protein: CASSVGRAGYGYTF
CDR3 length: 15; D gene: NA; clone size: few; V gene: TRBV7-8; J gene: TRBJ1-5; CDR3 DNA: TGTGCCAGCAGCTTAGGGGGCATGAACAATCAGCCCCAGCATTTT; CDR3 protein: CASSLGGMNNQPQHF
CDR3 length: 16; D gene: NA; clone size: NA; V gene: TRBV6-5; J gene: TRBJ1-1; CDR3 DNA: TGTGCCAGCAGTTTAACGCCCGACATGATGAACACTGAAGCTTTCTTT; CDR3 protein: CASSLTPDMMNTEAFF
CDR3 length: 16; D gene: NA; clone size: NA; V gene: TRBV6-1; J gene: TRBJ2-3; CDR3 DNA: TGTGCCAGCAGACCTAGACTGGCGGGATTGGGGGATACGCAGTATTTT; CDR3 protein: CASRPRLAGLGDTQYF
CDR3 length: 16; D gene: TRBD2; clone size: NA; V gene: TRBV7-3; J gene: TRBJ2-3; CDR3 DNA: TGTGCCAGCAGCTTACTTTCGGGAGGGGGTACAGATACGCAGTATTTT; CDR3 protein: CASSLLSGGGTDTQYF
CDR3 length: 15; D gene: NA; clone size: many; V gene: TRBV10-3; J gene: TRBJ2-7; CDR3 DNA: TGTGCCATCAGTGAGTCAGGGGGGTGGTCCTACGAGCAGTACTTC; CDR3 protein: CAISESGGWSYEQYF